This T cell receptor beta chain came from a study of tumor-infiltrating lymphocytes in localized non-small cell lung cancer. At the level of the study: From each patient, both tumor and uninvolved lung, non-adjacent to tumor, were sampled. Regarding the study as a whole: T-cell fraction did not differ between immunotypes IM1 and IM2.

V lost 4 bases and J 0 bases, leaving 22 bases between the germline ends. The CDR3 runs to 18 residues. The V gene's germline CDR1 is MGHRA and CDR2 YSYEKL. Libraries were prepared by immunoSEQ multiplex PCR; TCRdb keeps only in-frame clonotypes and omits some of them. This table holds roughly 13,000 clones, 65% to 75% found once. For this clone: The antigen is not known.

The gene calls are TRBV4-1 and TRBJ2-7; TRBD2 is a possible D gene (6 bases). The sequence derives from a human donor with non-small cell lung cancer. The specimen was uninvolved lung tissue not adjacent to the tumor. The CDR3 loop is CASSPRLEGWEASYEQYF. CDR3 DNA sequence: TGCGCCAGCAGCCCCCGGCTAGAGGGGTGGGAGGCCTCCTACGAGCAGTACTTC.